Below, 6 T cell receptor beta chains from the same sample are listed, as sequenced in a study of T cells after yellow fever vaccination. MiXCR, applied by TCRdb to the 5' RACE reads, yields one record per CDR3 protein. Here the sample spans 320,000 or so distinct CDR3 sequences, 8.1% being singletons. Here the sequenced sample was PBMCs, taken roughly 45 days after the first yellow fever vaccination. Receptor source: a man in his late teens or twenties who received the YFV17D yellow fever vaccine.

The V gene is TRBV12-3 or TRBV12-4, the J gene TRBJ2-3; the D gene could be TRBD1 or TRBD2 (6 bases each). Between the trimmed V and J ends, which lost 5 bases and 5 bases, there was a span of 14 bases. The CDR3 is 14 amino acids. The chain's CDR3 is CASSLRGRGDTQYF. CDR3 DNA sequence: TGTGCCAGCAGTCTCCGGGGGCGGGGAGATACGCAGTATTTT.

The rearrangement joins TRBV15 to TRBJ2-5; perhaps TRBD1 as D (6 bases). Germline CDR1 is LNHNV and CDR2 is YYDKDF (reference sequence). This CDR3 spans 13 amino acids. V was clipped by 9 bases and J by 2 bases, with 13 bases between them. CDR3 nucleotides: TGTGCCACAGGACCGACAGGACAAGAGACCCAGTACTTC. Amino acid sequence: CATGPTGQETQYF.

This clonotype was recorded at least ten times. The chain has TRBV20-1 and TRBJ2-7; D gene unclear. V lost 3 bases and J lost 3, with 6 bases in between. The CDR3 extends over 11 amino acids. The germline V gene encodes CDR1 DFQATT and CDR2 SNEGSKA (reference sequence). The CDR3: CSASDHYEQYF. DNA of the CDR3: TGCAGTGCTAGTGACCACTACGAGCAGTACTTC.

The gene calls are TRBV12-3 or TRBV12-4 and TRBJ2-3, with D possibly being TRBD2 (5 bases). The CDR3 has 15 residues. Trimming stripped 5 bases from V and 3 bases from J, with 15 bases between. The CDR3 here is CASSRPGFRTDTQYF. CDR3 coding DNA: TGTGCCAGCAGTCGGCCGGGGTTTAGGACAGATACGCAGTATTTT.

The V gene is TRBV15, the J gene TRBJ2-3, with D perhaps TRBD2 (7 bases). V lost 3 bases and J lost 6, with 13 bases in between. Germline V gives CDR1 LNHNV, CDR2 YYDKDF (reference sequence). The CDR3 covers 14 residues. The CDR3 sequence is CATSSPGGVDTQYF. DNA for the CDR3: TGTGCCACCAGCAGCCCGGGGGGCGTGGATACGCAGTATTTT.

The chain joins TRBV2 to TRBJ2-3; 13 positions match TRBD2. Germline lookup yields CDR1 SNHLY and CDR2 FYNNEI. CDR3 length: 14 amino acids. With V trimmed by 6 bases and J by 9 bases, 6 bases remained unmatched. The CDR3 here is CASSGPGLAGTQYF. CDR3 coding DNA: TGTGCCAGCAGCGGGCCGGGACTAGCGGGGACGCAGTATTTT.